The entry that follows covers one TCR beta chain sequence. Its specificity is not known. The isolated RNA, all of it, was reverse transcribed, so expressed TCRB transcripts were what got sequenced. Repertoires were generated with immunoSEQ multiplex PCR, while TCRdb's copy carries only in-frame clones and drops some. The sample lists some 360,000 clones; over 9% were seen once. This CDR3 spans 14 amino acids. The V end was cut by 3 bases, the J end by 7 bases, with 19 bases between. Germline lookup yields CDR1 GTSNPN and CDR2 SVGIG (reference sequence). This entry comes from a study of beta chain features in type 1 diabetes. Study-wide context: Researchers looked at roughly 100,000,000 sorted cells across all samples. Study results and caveats: Shorter TCRB CDR3s, moderately but significantly so, marked every one of the four CD4+ subsets in Type 1 diabetes patients. For TCRB rearrangement, an influence of HLA type remained unresolved here.

Input material: central memory CD4+ T cells from blood. The TCR was taken from a man aged 30 to 45 with type 1 diabetes. The chain links TRBV30 to TRBJ2-7, with TRBD2 as a possible D gene (6 bases). In DNA, the CDR3 is TGTGCCTGGAGGGCAACCGGGTGGCGGGGAGAGCAGTACTTC. Translating it yields CAWRATGWRGEQYF.